This TCR beta chain was captured by sequencing in a study of T cells in localized non-small cell lung cancer. Regarding the study as a whole: Of the tissues analyzed, uninvolved adjacent lung showed maximal T cell clonality, greater than tumor. Sequencing was restricted to one tumor region; therefore, heterogeneity remains possible. Among the top 100 tumor clones, a median about 59 appeared in adjacent lung.

Using immunoSEQ multiplex PCR, the repertoire was profiled, and TCRdb retains in-frame clones only, with some absent. The repertoire holds more than 45,000 clones, roughly 80% seen once, with around 16% in the top ten. The V end was cut by 0 bases, the J end by 10 bases, with 22 bases between. The germline gives CDR1 SGHAT, CDR2 FQNNGV. This CDR3 comprises 17 residues. To note about this clone: Its antigen remains unknown.

The receptor comes from a man between 40 and 70 years old with stage I squamous cell lung carcinoma. This chain connects TRBV11-2 to TRBJ2-1; the D gene is possibly TRBD2 (7 bases). The starting material was peripheral blood, obtained before any cancer treatment. DNA of the CDR3: TGTGCCAGCAGCTTAGATAGGCCCGGGGGGCCAGTTGGGGAGCAGTTCTTC. It is translated as CASSLDRPGGPVGEQFF.